This T cell receptor beta chain was sequenced in a study of Ad26.COV2.S vaccination and SARS-CoV-2 variants (dated by TCRdb to the early 2020s). For the study in its entirety: Donors in the vaccine arm were drawn from COV1001, a phase I-IIa trial of Ad26.COV2.S in healthy adults that was multicentre, randomized, double-blind and placebo-controlled. Ad26.COV2.S was administered intramuscularly at a dose of 5x10^10 or 1x10^11 viral particles, either as one shot or as two shots given 56 days apart. A total of approximately 32 samples were included in the TCR-sequenced set, comprising approximately 20 Ad26.COV2.S vaccine recipients, 5 placebo recipients and 8 SARS-CoV-2 convalescent individuals. Sequencing of the TCRbeta repertoire served to evaluate the specificity and breadth of SARS-CoV-2-reactive T cell receptors following Ad26.COV2.S vaccination. Trial participants were randomized into five groups of five, in which low-dose or high-dose Ad26.COV2.S was given once or twice, or placebo was given on both occasions. Investigators remained blinded to trial group allocation during experiments and outcome assessment. The study at large found these results: After vaccination, substantial breadth of spike-specific CD8+ and CD4+ T cell responses was reported. The authors noted that the TCR breadth and depth analyses may have underestimated total T cell responses. The study lacked the statistical power to compare responses across vaccine doses or regimens. Ad26.COV2.S recipients had higher spike-specific TCR breadth than placebo recipients (P = 0.0014). Non-spike TCR breadth was comparable between vaccine and placebo recipients, consistent with the vaccine containing only spike.

CDR3 length: 13 amino acids, cysteine to phenylalanine. The CDR3 DNA has 39 bases and is translated from base 1. CDR1 and CDR2, looked up from the germline V gene (reference sequence), are WNHNN and SYGVQD. The junction carries 10 bases between V and J, which are trimmed by 6 bases and 5 bases respectively. The immunoSEQ Assay was the method used to sequence TCRbeta CDR3 regions. After extraction, genomic DNA underwent amplification by bias-controlled multiplex PCR, followed by high-throughput sequencing. As for the authors' bioinformatics: To quantify the absolute abundance of each unique TCRbeta CDR3 region, sequences were collapsed and filtered. T cell fraction was estimated by normalizing TCRbeta template counts to usable DNA, which was measured by amplifying reference genes present in all nucleated cells. Repertoire TCRs were annotated as SARS-CoV-2-specific by exact matching of V gene, CDR3 amino acid sequence and J gene to a known reactive TCR set. The reference SARS-CoV-2 TCR set came from MIRA and was filtered for enrichment in COVID-19-positive ImmuneCODE repertoires, removing public or cross-reactive TCRs. Drawing on the MIRA antigens, annotated TCRs were analysed further at the level of specific ORF or position within ORF. Breadth was defined as annotated unique rearrangements over total unique productive rearrangements; depth was the summed frequency of those rearrangements. Two-sided Wilcoxon rank-sum tests were used to compare TCR breadth between groups. Here the immuneACCESS table is served through TCRdb, limited to in-frame sequences with V and J called. Missing clones are a known gap in these copies; in checked studies unresolved V genes cover under half, and the rest lacks a known reason. Clonal size and the V and J genes are those of that table, whereas D and trimming came from the DNA. The sample table contains about 350,000 clones; only one count was recorded for roughly 90% of them. Clones ranked in the top ten supply about 4.6% of the sample.

Comment on this clone: Its target antigen remains unknown. Base qualities were left out, and no much larger clone turns up one base away.

Explained via the paper, the treatment or condition label denotes: about 20 received Ad26.COV2.S at low or high dose, single or two shots; about 5 received placebo; per-sample allocation not given. Repertoires of vaccine and placebo recipients were sequenced from samples taken on day 63 after the first injection. Cohort 1b enrolled about two dozen adults aged 18-55 years at a single site in Boston, USA, between 29 July and 7 August 2020. Ad26.COV2.S was a replication-incompetent adenovirus type 26 vector expressing a prefusion-stabilized SARS-CoV-2 spike protein from the original Wuhan strain. In this chain, TRBV10-1 is recombined with TRBJ1-4; a tentative D match to TRBD1 spans 5 bases. The specimen comprised peripheral blood, sampled in a trial of Ad26.COV2.S vaccine versus placebo. The receptor's source is a person aged 18 to 59 who received the Ad26.COV2.S COVID-19 vaccine or a placebo. The CDR3 sequence is CASSRDANEKLFF. The DNA sequence is TGCGCCAGCAGCCGGGACGCAAATGAAAAACTGTTTTTT.